This TCR beta chain was sequenced for a study of blood T cell repertoires in COVID-19. Assay: immunoSEQ multiplex PCR; the TCRdb copy retains only in-frame clones and omits some. The sample consists of under 250,000 clones, around nine tenths of them appearing once. Sequencing was performed on peripheral blood. This receptor was identified in a woman aged 55-70 years who had recovered from COVID-19.

The CDR3 DNA reads TGTGCCAGCAGCGACAGGGGGGGAACAGATACGCAGTATTTT. Encoded protein: CASSDRGGTDTQYF. The V and J genes are TRBV7-2 and TRBJ2-3, with TRBD1 matching over 9 bases. CDR1 SGHTA and CDR2 FQGNSA come from the germline V gene. The V and J ends lost 5 bases and 3 bases, in that order; junction bases with no gene match: 3. This CDR3 contains 14 residues.